The sequence of this TCR beta chain was determined in a study of cytomegalovirus exposure and HLA in healthy donors. General study points: Most CMV-associated TCR beta chains were later found to appear HLA-restricted. In vitro work confirmed that a few CMV-associated chains recognize CMV antigens. Follow-up analysis seemed to connect common viral pathogens with several of the most significant clusters identified. It has been reported that TCR beta sequences accurately predicted the HLA-A and HLA-B alleles of most subjects.

Researchers ran the PCR with 60 Vbeta and 13 Jbeta primers. Only in-frame clones appear in the TCRdb table, and some are missing; sequencing was by immunoSEQ multiplex PCR. The sample lists approximately 120,000 clones, more than 75% occurring once. Comment on this clone: Its specificity is not known.

The CDR3 covers 13 residues. The germline gives CDR1 SGHDN, CDR2 FVKESK. With 4 bases removed from V and 10 bases from J, the gap between germline ends came to 11 bases. Sequencing used PBMCs. The V gene is TRBV14, the J gene TRBJ1-6, with D hard to call. The receptor comes from a man aged 40-49 years in good health and CMV-seronegative. This CDR3 is CASSPELSSPLHF. The CDR3 DNA reads TGTGCCAGCAGCCCTGAGCTCTCGTCACCCCTCCACTTT.